This passage covers 11 T cell receptor beta chains from one sample sequenced in a study of cytotoxic CD8 clonotypes in ibrutinib-treated CLL. The method was immunoSEQ multiplex PCR; TCRdb's version includes in-frame clones alone and lacks a portion of them. Of 50,000 to 60,000 clones in the sample, around 78% are singletons; the top ten hold roughly 22%. The sample here was PBMCs, taken after 24 months of ibrutinib treatment. The receptors come from a human donor with chronic lymphocytic leukemia.

This clone has more than one count but fewer than ten. The chain has TRBV28 and TRBJ1-4, with 8 bases that match TRBD1. Germline loops: CDR1 MDHEN, CDR2 SYDVKM. This CDR3 spans 14 amino acids. Unmatched junction bases numbered 8, after V lost 6 bases and J lost 8 bases. CDR3 bases: TGTGCCAGCAGGATCACAGGGGGGTGGGAAAAACTGTTTTTT. It translates to CASRITGGWEKLFF.

This chain joins TRBV7-3 and TRBJ2-2; no reliable D call. Per the germline V gene, CDR1 is SGHTA and CDR2 is FQGTGA. The CDR3 has 11 residues. The ends were cut back, 0 bases at V and 7 bases at J, with 0 bases in the middle. DNA of the CDR3: TGTGCCAGCAGCTTAACCGGGGAGCTGTTTTTT. Translation: CASSLTGELFF. The whole variable domain, filled in from reference TRBV7-3 and TRBJ2-2, reads GAGVSQTPSNKVTEKGKYVELRCDPISGHTALYWYRQSLGQGPEFLIYFQGTGAADDSGLPNDRFFAVRPEGSVSTLKIQRTERGDSAVYLCASSLTGELFFGEGSRLTVL.

The chain couples TRBV18 to TRBJ2-7; 7 bases are shared with TRBD1. Per the germline V gene, CDR1 is KGHSH and CDR2 is LQKENI. The CDR3 runs to 13 residues. V was pared by 3 bases and J by 5 bases, with 4 bases of the junction left unmatched. CDR3 amino acids: CASSPTGSNEQYF. The CDR3 DNA sequence: TGTGCCAGCTCACCGACAGGGTCTAACGAGCAGTACTTC.

The genes are TRBV20-1 and TRBJ2-5; tentatively, D is TRBD1 (5 bases). V lost 4 bases, J lost 3 bases, and 6 bases lay in between. The germline V gene has CDR1 DFQATT and CDR2 SNEGSKA (reference sequence). CDR3 length: 11 residues. The CDR3 coding sequence is TGCAGTGCTACCAGGGAAGAGACCCAGTACTTC. It codes for CSATREETQYF.

The chain combines TRBV19 with TRBJ2-1; 11 bases are shared with TRBD2. This CDR3 is built from 14 residues. Unmatched junction bases numbered 3, after V lost 5 bases and J lost 6 bases. Germline-derived CDR1 and CDR2 are LNHDA and SQIVND (reference sequence). The CDR3 DNA reads TGTGCCAGTAGTGATAGCGGGAGGGTCAATGAGCAGTTCTTC. Translated: CASSDSGRVNEQFF.

The J gene is TRBJ2-3, the V gene TRBV18, with 12 bases identical to TRBD2. The germline V gene encodes CDR1 KGHSH and CDR2 LQKENI. The ends lost 1 base at V and 1 base at J; junction bases unmatched: 3. This CDR3 is 17 amino acids long. Here the CDR3 reads CASSPRGLAGRTDTQYF. CDR3 in DNA: TGTGCCAGCTCACCACGGGGACTAGCGGGCCGCACAGATACGCAGTATTTT.

The chain combines TRBV10-3 with TRBJ2-3, with TRBD2 matching over 8 bases. The V and J ends lost 3 bases and 2 bases, in that order; junction bases with no gene match: 4. The CDR3 sequence is 15 residues long. The V gene's germline CDR1 is ENHRY and CDR2 SYGVKD. The CDR3 region has the DNA TGTGCCATCAGTGAAGCGGGAGTGTACACAGATACGCAGTATTTT. This codes for CAISEAGVYTDTQYF.

J is TRBJ1-5 and V is TRBV5-1; perhaps TRBD1 as D (5 bases). The CDR3 is 15 residues long. V lost 4 bases to trimming and J lost 7 bases, with 18 bases between them. CDR1 and CDR2 (germline): SGHRS, YFSETQ. This CDR3 is CASSPGTAAGQPQHF. CDR3 DNA: TGCGCCAGCAGCCCCGGGACGGCGGCCGGGCAGCCCCAGCATTTT.

This sequence joins TRBV28 and TRBJ2-2; D gene unclear. V shed 6 bases and J shed 5 bases, with 7 bases lying between them. Germline V gives CDR1 MDHEN, CDR2 SYDVKM. The CDR3 extends over 12 amino acids. This CDR3 is CASRLGTGELFF. In nucleotides, the CDR3 is TGTGCCAGCAGGCTGGGAACCGGGGAGCTGTTTTTT. Supplemented by reference TRBV28 and TRBJ2-2, the full variable domain reads DVKVTQSSRYLVKRTGEKVFLECVQDMDHENMFWYRQDPGLGLRLIYFSYDVKMKEKGDIPEGYSVSREKKERFSLILESASTNQTSMYLCASRLGTGELFFGEGSRLTVL.

The chain joins TRBV5-1 to TRBJ2-1; unclear D gene. Trimming removed 4 bases from V and 0 bases from J, with 8 bases in between. CDR3 length: 14 amino acids. CDR1 is SGHRS and CDR2 is YFSETQ in the germline V gene. CDR3 protein: CASSRTTSYNEQFF. The CDR3 nucleotides are TGCGCCAGCAGCAGAACGACCTCCTACAATGAGCAGTTCTTC.

The chain recombines TRBV7-9 with TRBJ2-3, with 7 bases that match TRBD1. V trimming: 1 base; J trimming: 2 bases; junction bases outside the gene matches: 6. Germline CDR1 reads SEHNR; CDR2 reads FQNEAQ (reference sequence). The CDR3 sequence is 16 residues long. The CDR3 loop reads CASSLGGTDTTDTQYF. DNA for the CDR3: TGTGCCAGCAGCTTAGGGGGGACAGATACCACAGATACGCAGTATTTT.